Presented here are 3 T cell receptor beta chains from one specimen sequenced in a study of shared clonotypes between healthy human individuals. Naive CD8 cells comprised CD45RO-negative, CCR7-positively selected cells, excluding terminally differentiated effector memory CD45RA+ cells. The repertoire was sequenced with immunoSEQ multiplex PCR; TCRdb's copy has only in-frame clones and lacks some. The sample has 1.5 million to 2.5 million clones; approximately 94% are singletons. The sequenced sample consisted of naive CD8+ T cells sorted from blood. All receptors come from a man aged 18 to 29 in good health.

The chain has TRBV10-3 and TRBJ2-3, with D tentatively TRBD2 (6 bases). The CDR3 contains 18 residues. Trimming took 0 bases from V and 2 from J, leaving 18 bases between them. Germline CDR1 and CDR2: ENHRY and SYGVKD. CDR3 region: CAISESTEGYSFTDTQYF. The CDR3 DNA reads TGTGCCATCAGTGAGTCGACGGAGGGATATTCATTCACAGATACGCAGTATTTT.

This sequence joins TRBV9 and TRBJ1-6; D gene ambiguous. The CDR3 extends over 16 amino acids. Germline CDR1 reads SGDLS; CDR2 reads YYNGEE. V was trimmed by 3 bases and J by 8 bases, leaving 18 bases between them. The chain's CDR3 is CASSDPGEGGDSPLHF. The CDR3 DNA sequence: TGTGCCAGCAGCGACCCCGGAGAGGGAGGCGATTCACCCCTCCACTTT.

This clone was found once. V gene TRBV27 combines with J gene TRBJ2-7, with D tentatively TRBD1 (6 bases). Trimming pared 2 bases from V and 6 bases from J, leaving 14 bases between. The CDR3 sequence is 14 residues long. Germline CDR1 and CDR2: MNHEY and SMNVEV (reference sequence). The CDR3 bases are TGTGCCAGCAGTTTAATGGGGTTAGGGGGCGAGCAGTACTTC. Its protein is CASSLMGLGGEQYF.